This T cell receptor (beta chain) originates from a study of patients and donors after allogeneic stem cell transplantation. MiXCR was run by TCRdb on the RT-PCR reads, yielding one entry per CDR3 protein. The top ten clones hold less than 8.5% of a sample with about 410,000 distinct CDR3 sequences, around 15% of them seen once. This sequence was found in a human donor who was either an allogeneic HSCT recipient or a stem cell or donor lymphocyte infusion donor (not recorded which). It is not recorded whose cells these are; they may come from a transplant donor. The sample taken for sequencing was blood, either unsorted or a sorted T cell fraction (not recorded which).

The CDR3 reads CASSPIWGAGWYNEQFF. CDR3 coding DNA: TGTGCCAGCAGCCCAATCTGGGGGGCGGGGTGGTACAATGAGCAGTTCTTC. This chain uses TRBV11-2 with TRBJ2-1; the D call may be TRBD1 or TRBD2 (6 bases each). The germline V gene has CDR1 SGHAT and CDR2 FQNNGV. V lost 5 bases and J lost 4, with 21 bases in between. This CDR3 contains 17 residues.